Listed here are 23 T cell receptor beta chains from one sample, sequenced in a study of cytomegalovirus exposure and HLA in healthy donors. Sequencing used immunoSEQ multiplex PCR; TCRdb keeps in-frame clones, though not all of them. Among hundreds of thousands of clones listed, approximately 88% were seen once. The sequencing input was PBMCs. Every receptor here comes from a woman aged 25-40 years in good health and CMV-seropositive.

A single count supports this clone. V and J are TRBV15 and TRBJ2-1; D is possibly TRBD2 (5 bases). V was shortened by 5 bases and J by 3 bases, with 14 bases between the two germline ends. Per germline, CDR1 LNHNV and CDR2 YYDKDF (reference sequence). CDR3 size: 15 residues. CDR3 in amino acids: CATSSRGLDYNEQFF. CDR3 nucleotide sequence: TGTGCCACCAGCTCCAGAGGGTTGGACTACAATGAGCAGTTCTTC.

This chain connects TRBV30 to TRBJ2-3, with D unclear. The CDR3 has 14 amino acids. Germline V gives CDR1 GTSNPN, CDR2 SVGIG (reference sequence). With 2 bases removed from V and 2 bases from J, the gap between germline ends came to 11 bases. This CDR3 is CAWSIGQDTDTQYF. CDR3 nucleotide sequence: TGTGCCTGGAGTATTGGCCAGGACACAGATACGCAGTATTTT.

The genes are TRBV29-1 and TRBJ2-1, with D maybe TRBD2 (6 bases). CDR3 length: 12 amino acids. Germline CDR1 SQVTM, CDR2 ANQGSEA. Trimming took off 3 bases at V and 4 bases at J, with 7 bases between the two ends. CDR3 coding DNA: TGCAGCGTTGATGCGGGGTACAATGAGCAGTTCTTC. It codes for CSVDAGYNEQFF.

The rearrangement links TRBV7-2 to TRBJ2-3, with a weak D call TRBD2 (6 bases). Trimming left V 5 bases short and J 6 bases short, with 12 bases between. The CDR3 is 13 amino acids. Germline V gene lookup returns CDR1 SGHTA and CDR2 FQGNSA. The CDR3 region is CASSPLGRDTQYF. CDR3 bases: TGTGCCAGCAGCCCCCTGGGGAGGGATACGCAGTATTTT. Based on the CDR3 plus reference TRBV7-2 and TRBJ2-3, the full variable domain is GAGVSQSPSNKVTEKGKDVELRCDPISGHTALYWYRQSLGQGLEFLIYFQGNSAPDKSGLPSDRFSAERTGGSVSTLTIQRTQQEDSAVYLCASSPLGRDTQYFGPGTRLTVL.

The chain links TRBV7-6 to TRBJ2-7; D call uncertain. This CDR3 spans 14 amino acids. Deletions cut 5 bases from V and 5 bases from J, with 16 bases between. Germline CDR1 is SGHVS and CDR2 is FNYEAQ. The CDR3 loop reads CASSPPERWDEQYF. The DNA for the CDR3 is TGTGCCAGCAGCCCCCCGGAGAGGTGGGACGAGCAGTACTTC.

The chain combines TRBV30 with TRBJ2-3; the match to TRBD2 covers 9 bases. CDR1 is GTSNPN and CDR2 is SVGIG in the germline V gene (reference sequence). The junction had 11 bases not matched to a gene; V was cut back by 0 bases and J by 1 base. The CDR3 runs 18 residues. CDR3 nucleotide sequence: TGTGCCTGGAGTGTACAGAGCGGGAGGAGGTTGGGCACAGATACGCAGTATTTT. As protein: CAWSVQSGRRLGTDTQYF. Full variable domain (missing parts from reference TRBV30 and TRBJ2-3): SQTIHQWPATLVQPVGSPLSLECTVEGTSNPNLYWYRQAAGRGLQLLFYSVGIGQISSEVPQNLSASRPQDRQFILSSKKLLLSDSGFYLCAWSVQSGRRLGTDTQYFGPGTRLTVL.

This clone was recorded only once. The chain recombines TRBV28 with TRBJ2-7; D tentatively fits TRBD1 or TRBD2 (5 bases each). V lost 4 bases, J lost 3 bases, and 16 bases lay in between. Germline V lookup: CDR1 MDHEN, CDR2 SYDVKM. This CDR3 region has 15 residues. The CDR3 DNA sequence: TGTGCCAGCAGTTCCACGGGACGGATTAGCTACGAGCAGTACTTC. Translating gives CASSSTGRISYEQYF.

This clone was observed a few times. The rearrangement links TRBV6-5 to TRBJ2-7, with D possibly called TRBD1 or TRBD2 (5 bases each). Between the trimmed V and J ends, which lost 8 bases and 0 bases, there was a span of 11 bases. This CDR3 is built from 13 residues. Germline CDR1 MNHEY, CDR2 SVGAGI. The CDR3, as DNA: TGTGCCAGCCAACGAGGGGTCTCCTACGAGCAGTACTTC. It yields the protein CASQRGVSYEQYF.

V usage is TRBV27 and J usage is TRBJ2-1; no firm D call. V was cut by 5 bases and J by 4 bases, with 9 bases left in between. Germline V gene lookup returns CDR1 MNHEY and CDR2 SMNVEV (reference sequence). The CDR3 runs to 13 residues. CDR3 DNA sequence: TGTGCCAGCAGTCTTAAAATTTACAATGAGCAGTTCTTC. As protein: CASSLKIYNEQFF.

The chain links TRBV29-1 to TRBJ2-1, with 13 bases matching TRBD2. This CDR3 region has 16 residues. V gave up 7 bases and J gave up 9 bases; unmatched junction bases: 15. Germline lookup yields CDR1 SQVTM and CDR2 ANQGSEA. DNA for the CDR3: TGCAGCGCAAGTGACTTAGGACTAGCGGGAGTAGGTGAGCAGTTCTTC. This translates into CSASDLGLAGVGEQFF.

The CDR3 nucleotides read TGTGCCACCAGCAGAGTCGGGAGCGGGAGTACAGATACGCAGTATTTT. This codes for CATSRVGSGSTDTQYF. This chain uses TRBV15 with TRBJ2-3; 8 bases line up with TRBD2. V shed 1 base, J shed 3 bases, and the junction held 6 bases outside the gene matches. The CDR3 extends over 16 amino acids. In germline, CDR1 is LNHNV, CDR2 YYDKDF (reference sequence).

The chain links TRBV30 to TRBJ2-2; TRBD2 aligns across 11 bases. V shed 4 bases, J shed 5 bases, and the junction held 6 bases outside the gene matches. CDR3 length: 15 amino acids. The germline CDR1 and CDR2 sequences are GTSNPN and SVGIG (reference sequence). This CDR3 is CAWTWGTSGTGELFF. Written as DNA, the CDR3 is TGTGCCTGGACGTGGGGGACTAGCGGAACCGGGGAGCTGTTTTTT. The entire variable domain, with the rest obtained from reference TRBV30 and TRBJ2-2, is as follows: SQTIHQWPATLVQPVGSPLSLECTVEGTSNPNLYWYRQAAGRGLQLLFYSVGIGQISSEVPQNLSASRPQDRQFILSSKKLLLSDSGFYLCAWTWGTSGTGELFFGEGSRLTVL.

This clone was detected only once. A much larger clone lies a single base off, so this may be a read error. The chain recombines TRBV7-2 with TRBJ1-1; D might be TRBD1 (5 bases). The CDR3 is 13 amino acids. CDR1 SGHTA and CDR2 FQGNSA come from the germline V gene. Trimming stripped 2 bases from V and 3 bases from J, with 7 bases between. The CDR3 protein is CASSLQGHTEAFF. The CDR3 bases are TGTGCCAGCAGCTTACAGGGTCACACTGAAGCTTTCTTT.

The CDR3 DNA sequence: TGCAGTGCTAGAGCCCACTACGAGCAGTACTTC. Protein product: CSARAHYEQYF. The chain links TRBV20-1 to TRBJ2-7, with D unresolved. CDR3 length: 11 amino acids. CDR1 is DFQATT, CDR2 SNEGSKA, per germline (reference sequence). V was pared by 1 base and J by 3 bases, with 4 bases between.

Only a few counts were recorded for this clone. V usage is TRBV18 and J usage is TRBJ2-7; D not resolved. CDR1 is KGHSH, CDR2 LQKENI, per germline. CDR3 length: 14 residues. V was shortened by 3 bases and J by 2 bases, with 11 bases between the two germline ends. The CDR3 DNA sequence: TGTGCCAGCTCACCCTTTAGGACCGCCTACGAGCAGTACTTC. Its protein product is CASSPFRTAYEQYF.

The chain recombines TRBV5-4 with TRBJ2-5; D is uncertain. Germline V gene lookup returns CDR1 SGHNT and CDR2 YYREEE (reference sequence). CDR3 length equals 13 residues. Trimming left V 3 bases short and J 5 bases short, with 11 bases between. CDR3 DNA: TGTGCCAGCAGCTCTGATCGGCGGGAGACCCAGTACTTC. Translated, it gives CASSSDRRETQYF.

The rearrangement joins TRBV18 to TRBJ1-2; 10 positions agree with TRBD1. Germline trimming cut 0 bases from V and 5 bases from J; bases unmatched to any gene: 6. The CDR3 covers 16 residues. Germline V CDR1 and CDR2: KGHSH, LQKENI. The CDR3 sequence is CASSPPNGQGGYGYTF. CDR3 in DNA: TGTGCCAGCTCACCACCGAACGGACAGGGGGGATATGGCTACACCTTC.

This clone was observed a handful of times. The V gene is TRBV2, the J gene TRBJ1-2; D call uncertain. Trimming left V 8 bases short and J 3 bases short, with 19 bases between. The CDR3 spans 15 residues. Germline CDR1 reads SNHLY; CDR2 reads FYNNEI. The CDR3 coding sequence is TGTGCCAGCCTTGGGAGGAGGGCTTCCTACTATGGCTACACCTTC. It is translated as CASLGRRASYYGYTF.

This sequence joins TRBV9 and TRBJ1-1; D might be TRBD1 (5 bases). The CDR3 sequence is 12 residues long. Germline loops: CDR1 SGDLS, CDR2 YYNGEE. With 3 bases removed from V and 10 bases from J, the gap between germline ends came to 13 bases. CDR3 coding DNA: TGTGCCAGCAGCGCGGAGGGGCAGGTAGCTTTCTTT. Translated, it gives CASSAEGQVAFF.

This clone occurred once. The chain joins TRBV11-2 to TRBJ2-7, with D maybe TRBD2 (6 bases). V lost 8 bases to trimming and J lost 3 bases, with 20 bases between them. CDR1 is SGHAT, CDR2 FQNNGV, per germline. This CDR3 is 15 amino acids long. CDR3 DNA: TGTGCCAGCGTGAAACCGGGAGCTGGAAACTACGAGCAGTACTTC. The encoded protein is CASVKPGAGNYEQYF. The whole variable domain, remainder taken from reference TRBV11-2 and TRBJ2-7, is EAGVAQSPRYKIIEKRQSVAFWCNPISGHATLYWYQQILGQGPKLLIQFQNNGVVDDSQLPKDRFSAERLKGVDSTLKIQPAKLEDSAVYLCASVKPGAGNYEQYFGPGTRLTVT.

The CDR3 reads CAWLEANNEQFF. DNA of the CDR3: TGTGCCTGGCTCGAGGCGAACAATGAGCAGTTCTTC. The rearrangement links TRBV30 to TRBJ2-1; no reliable D call. The CDR3 consists of 12 residues. Germline V gene lookup returns CDR1 GTSNPN and CDR2 SVGIG (reference sequence). V was clipped by 5 bases and J by 5 bases, with 10 bases between them.

The V and J genes are TRBV15 and TRBJ2-7; 11 nucleotides agree with TRBD1. V shed 4 bases, J shed 2 bases, and the junction held 1 base outside the gene matches. CDR1 is LNHNV and CDR2 is YYDKDF in the germline V gene (reference sequence). This CDR3 spans 14 amino acids. The chain's CDR3 is CATSTGQGAYEQYF. DNA for the CDR3: TGTGCCACCAGCACGGGACAGGGGGCCTACGAGCAGTACTTC.

The V gene is TRBV28, the J gene TRBJ2-7, with D possibly TRBD2 on 5 matching bases. The CDR3 runs 16 residues. Trimming cost V 1 base and J 3 bases, with 16 bases left between them. Germline loops: CDR1 MDHEN, CDR2 SYDVKM. DNA for the CDR3: TGTGCCAGCAGTTTATTAGGGATGGCGGGCGGCTACGAGCAGTACTTC. This sequence encodes CASSLLGMAGGYEQYF.